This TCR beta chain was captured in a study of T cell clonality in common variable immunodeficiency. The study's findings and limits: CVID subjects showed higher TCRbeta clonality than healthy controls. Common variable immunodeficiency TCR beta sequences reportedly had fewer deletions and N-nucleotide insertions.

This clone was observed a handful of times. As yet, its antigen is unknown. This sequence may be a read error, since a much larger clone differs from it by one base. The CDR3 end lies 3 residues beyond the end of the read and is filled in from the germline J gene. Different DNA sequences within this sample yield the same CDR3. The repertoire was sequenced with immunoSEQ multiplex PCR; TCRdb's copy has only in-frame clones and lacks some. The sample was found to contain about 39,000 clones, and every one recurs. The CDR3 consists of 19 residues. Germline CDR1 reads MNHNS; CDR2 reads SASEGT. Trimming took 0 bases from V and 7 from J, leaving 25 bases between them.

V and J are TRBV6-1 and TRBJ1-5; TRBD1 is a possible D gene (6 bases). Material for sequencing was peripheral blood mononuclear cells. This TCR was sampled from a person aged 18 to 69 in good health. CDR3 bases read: TGTGCCAGCAGTGAAGCCCTCTCGACAGGTCTAAGGTCCTACCAGCCC. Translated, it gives CASSEALSTGLRSYQP. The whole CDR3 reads CASSEALSTGLRSYQPQHF.